This T cell receptor (beta chain) stems from a study of T cells in Graves' hyperthyroidism and ophthalmopathy. Amplified TCR beta CDR3 regions derived from RNA transcripts. An initial round of RT-PCR targeting the TCR CDR3 relied on the HTBI primer set. MiXCR, run by TCRdb on the multiplex PCR reads, gives a single entry per CDR3 protein. The sample holds 370,000 or so distinct CDR3 sequences, more than 15% seen once. The germline gives CDR1 MNHEY, CDR2 SVGAGI. Trimming left V 2 bases short and J 3 bases short, with 14 bases between. This CDR3 is 15 amino acids long. This clonotype has at least ten counts.

The sequencing sample was made of blood. V is TRBV6-5 and J is TRBJ2-7, with D tentatively TRBD1 (7 bases). The TCR sequence derives from a woman aged 18 to 35 with Graves' hyperthyroidism that later progressed to Graves' ophthalmopathy. Written as DNA, the CDR3 is TGTGCCAGCAGTTACGCCCGACAGGGACTCTACGAGCAGTACTTC. Its protein product is CASSYARQGLYEQYF.